This T cell receptor (beta chain) was captured by sequencing in a study of blood T cell repertoires in COVID-19. Clones were sequenced by immunoSEQ multiplex PCR, and TCRdb holds only the in-frame ones, with some missing. Of approximately 230,000 clones in the sample, around nine tenths were seen once. The TCR originated in a woman aged 25-40 years who had recovered from COVID-19. Sequenced: PBMCs or T cells enriched from blood (not recorded which).

CDR3 amino acids: CATRGNTIYF. CDR3 bases: TGTGCCACCCGGGGGAACACCATATATTTT. The J gene is TRBJ1-3, the V gene TRBV19; D is perhaps TRBD1 (5 bases). There are 10 residues in the CDR3. CDR1 and CDR2 from the germline V gene are LNHDA and SQIVND (reference sequence). Between the trimmed V and J ends, which lost 10 bases and 7 bases, there was a span of 8 bases.